The 25 T cell receptor beta chains reported below all come from one sample, sequenced in a study of T cells after yellow fever vaccination. TCRdb used MiXCR to reprocess the 5' RACE reads, holding one entry per CDR3 protein. The sample has a few hundred thousand distinct CDR3 sequences, around 4.5% seen once; the top ten hold approximately 19%. The sample in question was PBMCs, obtained 15 days after the yellow fever booster vaccination. These receptors were obtained from a young man who received the YFV17D yellow fever vaccine.

Details on this clonotype: Germline is not matched at one junction end, which may reflect a read error. The chain links TRBV4-1 to TRBJ2-7; D uncertain. Germline lookup yields CDR1 MGHRA and CDR2 YSYEKL. This CDR3 comprises 15 residues. This CDR3 is CASSQTGRVGGELYF. DNA of the CDR3: TGCGCCAGCAGCCAAACCGGACGGGTAGGCGGCGAGCTGTACTTC.

This clonotype was observed a few times. The chain joins TRBV7-9 to TRBJ1-4, with D possibly matching TRBD1 (5 bases). Germline V gene data show CDR1 as SEHNR and CDR2 as FQNEAQ (reference sequence). This CDR3 is 13 amino acids long. The ends were cut back, 5 bases at V and 12 bases at J, with 16 bases in the middle. In DNA, the CDR3 is TGTGCCAGCAGCCAAGAGGGTGGCAGGGAACTGTTTTTT. The encoded protein is CASSQEGGRELFF.

This clonotype was detected ten times or more. This chain connects TRBV4-1 to TRBJ2-3, with D tentatively TRBD2 (6 bases). The CDR3 loop spans 17 amino acids. CDR1 and CDR2 (germline): MGHRA, YSYEKL. The V end lost 4 bases, the J end lost 1 base, and 18 bases lay between the germline ends. In DNA form, the CDR3 reads TGCGCCAGCAGCCTAGAAGAGGTCCAGCGGGGCACAGATACGCAGTATTTT. Its translation is CASSLEEVQRGTDTQYF.

The chain employs TRBV27 and TRBJ2-1; the D gene is possibly TRBD2 (5 bases). Germline CDR1 MNHEY, CDR2 SMNVEV (reference sequence). The V end was cut by 5 bases, the J end by 3 bases, with 8 bases between. The CDR3 runs to 13 residues. CDR3 amino acids: CASSPGVYNEQFF. CDR3 DNA: TGTGCCAGCAGTCCCGGGGTCTACAATGAGCAGTTCTTC.

The rearrangement uses TRBV3-1 and TRBJ1-1; D is unclear. This CDR3 spans 13 amino acids. Germline lookup yields CDR1 LGHDT and CDR2 YNNKEL (reference sequence). V shed 4 bases and J shed 3 bases, with 9 bases lying between them. CDR3 DNA: TGTGCCAGCAGCCGGAATGATGACACTGAAGCTTTCTTT. Translating it yields CASSRNDDTEAFF. The whole variable domain, filled in from reference TRBV3-1 and TRBJ1-1, reads DTAVSQTPKYLVTQMGNDKSIKCEQNLGHDTMYWYKQDSKKFLKIMFSYNNKELIINETVPNRFSPKSPDKAHLNLHINSLELGDSAVYFCASSRNDDTEAFFGQGTRLTVV.

Ten or more counts support this clonotype. This chain joins TRBV7-2 and TRBJ2-7; possible D gene TRBD1, 5 bases. This CDR3 has 16 amino acids. With 5 bases removed from V and 6 bases from J, the gap between germline ends came to 23 bases. Germline V gene data show CDR1 as SGHTA and CDR2 as FQGNSA. DNA for the CDR3: TGTGCCAGCAGCCCGCAAGCCGACAGTCCTTTTGTCGAGCAGTACTTC. The encoded protein is CASSPQADSPFVEQYF.

The gene calls are TRBV7-2 and TRBJ2-3; no clear D gene. CDR1 SGHTA and CDR2 FQGNSA come from the germline V gene. The CDR3 is 16 amino acids. V was cut by 2 bases and J by 9 bases, with 21 bases left in between. The CDR3 region has the DNA TGTGCCAGCAGCTTAAGGGTGGCGGCTAGTTGGGTGACGCAGTATTTT. Protein product: CASSLRVAASWVTQYF.

The CDR3 DNA follows: TGTGCCAGCAGCTCATGGACAGGCGTGCCCCAGCATTTT. It is translated as CASSSWTGVPQHF. This sequence joins TRBV7-2 and TRBJ1-5; 7 bases are a match to TRBD1. The CDR3 extends over 13 amino acids. V lost 4 bases to trimming and J lost 9 bases; unmatched junction nucleotides: 6. Germline-derived CDR1 and CDR2 are SGHTA and FQGNSA.

The V gene is TRBV7-9, the J gene TRBJ1-2; D remains unclear. With 5 bases removed from V and 3 bases from J, the gap between germline ends came to 10 bases. The CDR3 extends over 13 amino acids. Germline values: CDR1 SEHNR, CDR2 FQNEAQ (reference sequence). CDR3 amino acids: CASSVDSHYGYTF. CDR3 bases: TGTGCCAGCAGCGTCGACTCCCACTATGGCTACACCTTC.

The table lists this clonotype with many counts. The V gene is TRBV7-6, the J gene TRBJ1-1; D unresolved. The CDR3 sequence is 11 residues long. Trimming cost V 5 bases and J 8 bases, with 9 bases left between them. CDR1 is SGHVS and CDR2 is FNYEAQ in the germline V gene. The CDR3 loop reads CASSKSGEAFF. For the CDR3, the DNA is TGTGCCAGCAGCAAATCGGGAGAAGCTTTCTTT.

This clonotype was picked up a small number of times. This chain joins TRBV3-1 and TRBJ2-2; 8 nucleotides agree with TRBD1. This CDR3 is 15 amino acids long. V was pared by 2 bases and J by 3 bases, with 2 bases of the junction left unmatched. Germline V CDR1 and CDR2: LGHDT, YNNKEL (reference sequence). The CDR3 here is CASSQRTGYTGELFF. CDR3 bases: TGTGCCAGCAGCCAAAGGACAGGGTACACCGGGGAGCTGTTTTTT.

This clonotype was seen repeatedly, ten times or more. The genes are TRBV6-5 and TRBJ1-2; D perhaps matches TRBD1 (5 bases). The V gene's germline CDR1 is MNHEY and CDR2 SVGAGI. CDR3 size: 14 residues. V lost 8 bases and J 4 bases, leaving 17 bases between the germline ends. CDR3 in amino acids: CASRDAPRSYGYTF. The CDR3, as DNA: TGTGCCAGCCGGGACGCCCCTCGGAGCTATGGCTACACCTTC.

The J gene is TRBJ2-2, the V gene TRBV11-3, with 8 positions matching TRBD1. Looked up from germline, CDR1 is SGHNT and CDR2 is YENEEA. The trim removed 4 bases at V and 6 bases at J, leaving 7 bases unmatched. CDR3 length equals 15 residues. The CDR3 DNA is TGTGCCAGCAGCTGGACAGGGCTTAGGTCCGGGGAGCTGTTTTTT. Encoded protein: CASSWTGLRSGELFF.

The chain couples TRBV6-1 to TRBJ2-5, with 7 bases fitting TRBD1. The J segment lost 2 bases and the V segment lost 7 bases, leaving 7 bases of the junction unmatched. The germline CDR1 and CDR2 sequences are MNHNS and SASEGT. This CDR3 region has 14 residues. The CDR3 bases are TGTGCCAGCAAAAGGGACAGAACTCAAGAGACCCAGTACTTC. This gives the protein CASKRDRTQETQYF.

This clonotype appeared many times. V usage is TRBV7-3 and J usage is TRBJ2-1; TRBD1 agrees at 9 bases. Losses at the gene ends were 5 bases for V and 4 bases for J; bases not matched to a gene: 6. Per germline, CDR1 SGHTA and CDR2 FQGTGA. This CDR3 has 15 amino acids. The CDR3 DNA sequence: TGTGCCAGCAGCCAATCCGGGACAGGGTACAATGAGCAGTTCTTC. Translating it yields CASSQSGTGYNEQFF.

This clonotype was detected a few times. The chain joins TRBV28 to TRBJ1-5, with TRBD1 matching over 8 bases. The CDR3 runs 14 residues. Germline V gene sequence: CDR1 MDHEN, CDR2 SYDVKM. After removal of 6 bases from V and 7 bases from J, the junction contained 8 bases not matched to a gene. Written as DNA, the CDR3 is TGTGCCAGCAGAGAAGGACAGGGAAGGCAGCCCCAGCATTTT. It yields the protein CASREGQGRQPQHF.

The chain couples TRBV27 to TRBJ2-3; 8 bases line up with TRBD2. The V gene's germline CDR1 is MNHEY and CDR2 SMNVEV (reference sequence). The length of the CDR3 is 17 residues. J gave up 7 bases and V 3 bases, and 15 bases lay outside the gene matches. CDR3 sequence reads: CASSFGARPGGRNTQYF. In DNA, the CDR3 is TGTGCCAGCAGTTTCGGGGCCCGTCCGGGGGGGCGAAATACGCAGTATTTT.

This sequence joins TRBV6-2 or TRBV6-3 and TRBJ1-5, with a possible D match to TRBD1 (6 bases). Trimming cost V 2 bases and J 5 bases, with 16 bases left between them. Germline lookup yields CDR1 MNHEY and CDR2 SVGEGT. The CDR3 length is 16 residues. CDR3 sequence (DNA): TGTGCCAGCAGTTACCTGGGGCGGACAGCGGATCAGCCCCAGCATTTT. This translates into CASSYLGRTADQPQHF.

The V gene is TRBV11-2, the J gene TRBJ2-7; D is perhaps TRBD2 (6 bases). Looked up from germline, CDR1 is SGHAT and CDR2 is FQNNGV. V was shortened by 2 bases and J by 0 bases, with 8 bases between the two germline ends. There are 14 residues in the CDR3. The CDR3 DNA reads as TGTGCCAGCAGCTTATACGGGGGCTCCTACGAGCAGTACGTC. Translation: CASSLYGGSYEQYV.

This clonotype was observed at least ten times. This rearrangement joins TRBV4-3 to TRBJ1-1, with D possibly being TRBD1 (6 bases). V lost 3 bases, J lost 3 bases, and 14 bases lay in between. CDR1 is LGHNA and CDR2 is YSLEER in the germline V gene. The CDR3 loop spans 15 amino acids. The CDR3 DNA reads TGCGCCAGCAGCCACGACAGGTATCGGGACACTGAAGCTTTCTTT. This translates into CASSHDRYRDTEAFF.

This clonotype was detected many times. This chain connects TRBV3-1 to TRBJ2-5, with D uncertain. Germline-derived CDR1 and CDR2 are LGHDT and YNNKEL (reference sequence). This CDR3 has 14 residues. V dropped 4 bases and J dropped 2 bases, with 11 bases sitting between them. This CDR3 reads CASSPGAVQETQYF. The CDR3 nucleotides are TGTGCCAGCAGCCCGGGTGCGGTGCAAGAGACCCAGTACTTC.

DNA for the CDR3: TGTGCCAGCAAGAGGGGTGGTGGATCTCAAGAGACCCAGTACTTC. This codes for CASKRGGGSQETQYF. The chain is built from TRBV28 and TRBJ2-5; D could derive from TRBD1 or TRBD2 (5 bases each). Germline loops: CDR1 MDHEN, CDR2 SYDVKM. Between the trimmed V and J ends, which lost 7 bases and 2 bases, there was a span of 17 bases. This CDR3 is 15 amino acids long.

This clonotype was detected ten times or more. This chain links TRBV2 with TRBJ1-5, with no clear D. The CDR3 loop spans 14 amino acids. Trimming left V 1 base short and J 5 bases short, with 9 bases between. CDR1 and CDR2 from the germline V gene are SNHLY and FYNNEI. The CDR3 sequence is CASSEVTADQPQHF. The CDR3 DNA follows: TGTGCCAGCAGTGAAGTGACGGCGGATCAGCCCCAGCATTTT.

The gene calls are TRBV4-1 and TRBJ2-5, with D maybe TRBD2 (5 bases). Trimming shortened V by 0 bases and J by 5 bases, and 19 bases separated the two germline ends. There are 17 residues in the CDR3. CDR1 is MGHRA and CDR2 is YSYEKL in the germline V gene. The CDR3 loop is CASSQDWAGESVETQYF. The CDR3 nucleotides are TGCGCCAGCAGCCAAGATTGGGCGGGCGAGTCCGTGGAGACCCAGTACTTC.

The chain carries TRBV5-4 and TRBJ1-6; TRBD1 is a possible D gene (6 bases). Trimming removed 4 bases at V and 5 bases at J, with 19 bases between. CDR1 is SGHNT, CDR2 YYREEE, per germline (reference sequence). The CDR3 spans 17 residues. This chain's CDR3 is CASSTGTEAVHNSPLHF. CDR3 bases: TGTGCCAGCAGCACAGGGACGGAGGCAGTCCATAATTCACCCCTCCACTTT.